The rows below give T cell receptor beta chains drawn from one sample of a study of blood T cell repertoires in COVID-19. Some clones are missing from TCRdb's copy, which holds only in-frame ones; the method was immunoSEQ multiplex PCR. There are 70,000 or so clones in the sample; roughly 84% occur only once, and about 11% lies in the top ten. Sequenced sample: peripheral blood. Receptors originate from a woman aged 18-30 years with acute or convalescent COVID-19. CDR3s include the opening cysteine and the closing phenylalanine or tryptophan. Fields, in order: CDR3 length, J gene, V gene, clone size, D gene, CDR3 protein, CDR3 DNA. A D gene is named only where the DNA matches it firmly. Size values are once, few and many counts, or a class for expanded clones, and some rows have none.

length: 16
J: TRBJ2-2
V: TRBV3-1/TRBV3-2
size: -
D: -
CDR3: CASSQDTRRVTGELFF
DNA: TGTGCCAGCAGCCAGGATACTAGAAGGGTCACCGGGGAGCTGTTTTTT

length: 14
J: TRBJ1-2
V: TRBV1
size: -
D: -
CDR3: CTSNHGDTTYGYTF
DNA: TGCACCAGCAACCACGGGGACACCACTTATGGCTACACCTTC

length: 15
J: TRBJ1-2
V: TRBV30
size: -
D: TRBD1
CDR3: CAWSTPRTGVYGYTF
DNA: TGTGCCTGGAGTACTCCCCGGACAGGGGTCTATGGCTACACCTTC

length: 14
J: TRBJ1-3
V: TRBV3-1/TRBV3-2
size: -
D: TRBD1
CDR3: CASSQGDRGNTIYF
DNA: TGTGCCAGCAGCCAAGGGGACAGGGGAAACACCATATATTTT

length: 15
J: TRBJ2-4
V: TRBV6-5
size: medium-sized
D: TRBD2
CDR3: CASRLAGGVQNIQYF
DNA: TGTGCCAGCAGGCTAGCGGGGGGCGTTCAAAACATTCAGTACTTC

length: 15
J: TRBJ2-7
V: TRBV5-5
size: -
D: TRBD1
CDR3: CASSLTGSSSYEQYF
DNA: TGTGCCAGCAGCCTGACAGGGAGTAGCTCCTACGAGCAGTACTTC

length: 18
J: TRBJ1-1
V: TRBV18
size: -
D: TRBD1
CDR3: CASSPRSGTGTRNTEAFF
DNA: TGTGCCAGCTCACCCAGATCCGGGACAGGGACGAGGAACACTGAAGCTTTCTTT

length: 16
J: TRBJ1-3
V: TRBV7-9
size: -
D: -
CDR3: CASSFGGAYSGNTIYF
DNA: TGTGCCAGCAGCTTCGGAGGGGCCTACTCTGGAAACACCATATATTTT

length: 14
J: TRBJ2-5
V: TRBV25-1
size: -
D: -
CDR3: CASSEGRGTETQYF
DNA: TGTGCCAGCAGTGAGGGTAGGGGGACAGAGACCCAGTACTTC

length: 15
J: TRBJ1-5
V: TRBV28
size: -
D: -
CDR3: CASSPPRGNNQPQHF
DNA: TGTGCCAGCAGTCCCCCGCGGGGGAATAATCAGCCCCAGCATTTT

length: 15
J: TRBJ2-1
V: TRBV10-3
size: -
D: -
CDR3: CAISEVSSSYNEQFF
DNA: TGTGCCATCAGTGAGGTCTCGAGCTCCTACAATGAGCAGTTCTTC

length: 12
J: TRBJ1-1
V: TRBV5-4
size: -
D: -
CDR3: CASSLSGGEAFF
DNA: TGTGCCAGCAGCTTGTCGGGGGGCGAAGCTTTCTTT

length: 18
J: TRBJ2-3
V: TRBV5-6
size: -
D: TRBD2
CDR3: CASSLSGWTSGRADTQYF
DNA: TGTGCCAGCAGCTTGTCGGGTTGGACTAGCGGGAGGGCAGATACGCAGTATTTT

length: 13
J: TRBJ2-1
V: TRBV19
size: -
D: -
CDR3: CASSIYRYNEQFF
DNA: TGTGCCAGTAGTATTTACAGGTACAATGAGCAGTTCTTC

length: 14
J: TRBJ2-2
V: TRBV6-5
size: -
D: -
CDR3: CASSLGASSGELFF
DNA: TGTGCCAGCAGTCTTGGCGCTAGTTCCGGGGAGCTGTTTTTT

length: 19
J: TRBJ2-1
V: TRBV11-2
size: -
D: TRBD1
CDR3: CASSLEPLRKDREENEQFF
DNA: TGTGCCAGCAGCTTAGAACCTTTGAGGAAGGACAGGGAGGAGAATGAGCAGTTCTTC

length: 15
J: TRBJ2-3
V: TRBV6-6
size: -
D: TRBD1
CDR3: CASSYSMQGVHTQYF
DNA: TGTGCCAGCAGTTACTCGATGCAGGGGGTCCATACGCAGTATTTT

length: 12
J: TRBJ1-1
V: TRBV12-3/TRBV12-4
size: -
D: -
CDR3: CASSPNGREAFF
DNA: TGTGCCAGCAGCCCGAACGGTCGTGAAGCTTTCTTT

length: 13
J: TRBJ2-1
V: TRBV6-5
size: -
D: -
CDR3: CASSILGGNEQFF
DNA: TGTGCCAGCAGCATACTAGGCGGCAATGAGCAGTTCTTC

length: 15
J: TRBJ2-2
V: TRBV6-5
size: -
D: TRBD1
CDR3: CASNRGTGNTGELFF
DNA: TGTGCCAGCAACCGAGGGACAGGGAACACCGGGGAGCTGTTTTTT

length: 19
J: TRBJ2-7
V: TRBV28
size: -
D: TRBD2
CDR3: CASSPGTIGLAGVPYEQYF
DNA: TGTGCCAGCAGTCCGGGAACGATCGGACTAGCGGGGGTCCCCTACGAGCAGTACTTC

length: 16
J: TRBJ2-3
V: TRBV14
size: -
D: -
CDR3: CASSQDVGGGADTQYF
DNA: TGTGCCAGCAGCCAAGATGTAGGTGGGGGCGCGGATACGCAGTATTTT

length: 23
J: TRBJ1-3
V: TRBV5-1
size: once
D: -
CDR3: CASSLAISRGGDKKVIDRNTIYF
DNA: TGCGCCAGCAGCTTGGCCATATCTCGGGGAGGGGATAAGAAGGTAATTGATAGAAACACCATATATTTT

length: 17
J: TRBJ2-1
V: TRBV30
size: -
D: TRBD2
CDR3: CAWKGLAGSSSYNEQFF
DNA: TGTGCCTGGAAGGGACTAGCGGGATCAAGCTCCTACAATGAGCAGTTCTTC

length: 16
J: TRBJ1-5
V: TRBV30
size: -
D: TRBD1
CDR3: CAWSVRGRGNNQPQHF
DNA: TGTGCCTGGAGTGTACGGGGCAGGGGGAACAATCAGCCCCAGCATTTT

length: 15
J: TRBJ2-5
V: TRBV7-8
size: -
D: -
CDR3: CASSLVSLNQETQYF
DNA: TGTGCCAGCAGCTTAGTTAGTCTAAATCAAGAGACCCAGTACTTC

length: 15
J: TRBJ2-7
V: TRBV11-2
size: -
D: TRBD1
CDR3: CASSIPGQGVYEQYF
DNA: TGTGCCAGCAGCATACCGGGACAGGGGGTCTACGAGCAGTACTTC

length: 15
J: TRBJ2-7
V: TRBV5-6
size: -
D: -
CDR3: CASSWGQGWSYEQYF
DNA: TGTGCCAGCAGCTGGGGACAAGGATGGTCCTACGAGCAGTACTTC

length: 19
J: TRBJ2-5
V: TRBV6-1
size: -
D: TRBD1
CDR3: CASSDPMSFGTGGWETQYF
DNA: TGTGCCAGCAGTGACCCGATGTCCTTCGGGACAGGGGGCTGGGAGACCCAGTACTTC

length: 13
J: TRBJ2-3
V: TRBV5-8
size: -
D: -
CDR3: CASSFTGTDTQYF
DNA: TGTGCCAGCAGCTTTACAGGGACAGATACGCAGTATTTT

length: 19
J: TRBJ2-1
V: TRBV5-1
size: -
D: TRBD2
CDR3: CASSLNRAKTSGFRHEQFF
DNA: TGCGCCAGCAGCTTGAATAGGGCTAAGACTAGCGGGTTTAGGCATGAGCAGTTCTTC

length: 12
J: TRBJ2-7
V: TRBV6-6
size: -
D: -
CDR3: CASSPRDDEQYF
DNA: TGTGCCAGCAGTCCCCGGGATGACGAGCAGTACTTC

length: 14
J: TRBJ2-7
V: TRBV9
size: -
D: -
CDR3: CASSVTGSSYEQYF
DNA: TGTGCCAGCAGCGTAACAGGGAGCTCCTACGAGCAGTACTTC

length: 14
J: TRBJ2-7
V: TRBV19
size: -
D: TRBD1
CDR3: CASSPTRTGYEQYF
DNA: TGTGCCAGTAGTCCGACTCGGACAGGGTACGAGCAGTACTTC

length: 15
J: TRBJ1-1
V: TRBV2
size: -
D: TRBD1
CDR3: CANQDRASSVTEAFF
DNA: TGTGCCAACCAGGACAGGGCCTCGTCCGTTACTGAAGCTTTCTTT

length: 15
J: TRBJ2-7
V: TRBV27
size: -
D: TRBD2
CDR3: CASSFPAGGPYEQYF
DNA: TGTGCCAGCAGTTTTCCGGCGGGAGGGCCCTACGAGCAGTACTTC

length: 15
J: TRBJ2-1
V: TRBV19
size: -
D: -
CDR3: CASSIRQGSGNEQFF
DNA: TGTGCCAGTAGTATACGTCAGGGATCCGGCAATGAGCAGTTCTTC

length: 13
J: TRBJ1-3
V: TRBV18
size: -
D: -
CDR3: CASSPPLEATIYF
DNA: TGTGCCAGCTCACCACCGTTGGAGGCCACCATATATTTT